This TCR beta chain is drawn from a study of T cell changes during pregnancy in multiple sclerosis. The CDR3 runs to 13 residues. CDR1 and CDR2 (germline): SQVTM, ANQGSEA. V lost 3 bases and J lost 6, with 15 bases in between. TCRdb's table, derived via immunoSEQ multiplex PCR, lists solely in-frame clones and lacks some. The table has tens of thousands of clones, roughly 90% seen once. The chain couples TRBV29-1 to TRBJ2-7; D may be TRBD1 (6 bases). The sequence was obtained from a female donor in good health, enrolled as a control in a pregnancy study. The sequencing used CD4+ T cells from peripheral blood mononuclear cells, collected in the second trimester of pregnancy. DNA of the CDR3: TGCAGCGTTGACGTGGGGGCGGTAGGCGAGCAGTACTTC. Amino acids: CSVDVGAVGEQYF.